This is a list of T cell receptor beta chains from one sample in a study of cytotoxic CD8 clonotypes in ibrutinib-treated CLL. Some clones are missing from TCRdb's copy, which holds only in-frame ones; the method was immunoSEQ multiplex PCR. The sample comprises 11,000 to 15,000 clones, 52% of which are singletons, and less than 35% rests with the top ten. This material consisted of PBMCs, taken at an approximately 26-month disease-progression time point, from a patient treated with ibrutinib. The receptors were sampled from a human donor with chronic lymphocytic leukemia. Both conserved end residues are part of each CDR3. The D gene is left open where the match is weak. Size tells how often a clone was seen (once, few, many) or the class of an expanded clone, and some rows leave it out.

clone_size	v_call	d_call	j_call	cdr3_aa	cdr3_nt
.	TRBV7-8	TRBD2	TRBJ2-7	CASSPRGEGPTYEQYF	TGTGCCAGCAGCCCCAGAGGGGAGGGGCCGACCTACGAGCAGTACTTC
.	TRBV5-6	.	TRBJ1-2	CASSFYISGYTF	TGTGCCAGCAGCTTTTATATTAGCGGCTACACCTTC
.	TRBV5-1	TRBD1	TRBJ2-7	CASSLGTGDGEQYF	TGCGCCAGCAGCCTCGGGACAGGGGATGGGGAGCAGTACTTC
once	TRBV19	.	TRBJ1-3	CASSKVGQNSGNTIYF	TGTGCCAGTAGTAAGGTCGGACAGAACTCTGGAAACACCATATATTTT
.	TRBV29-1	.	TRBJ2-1	CSVEDADFYNEQFF	TGCAGCGTTGAAGATGCGGACTTCTACAATGAGCAGTTCTTC
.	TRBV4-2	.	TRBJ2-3	CASSQDRTTDTQYF	TGTGCCAGCAGCCAAGACCGCACCACAGATACGCAGTATTTT
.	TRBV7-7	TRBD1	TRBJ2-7	CASSPGTGPYEQYF	TGTGCCAGCAGCCCTGGGACAGGCCCCTACGAGCAGTACTTC
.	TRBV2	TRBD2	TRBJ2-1	CASRGTSGSNEQFF	TGTGCCAGCAGGGGGACTAGCGGGAGCAATGAGCAGTTCTTC
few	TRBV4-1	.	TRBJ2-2	CASSQPWDRILNTGELFF	TGCGCCAGCAGCCAACCCTGGGACCGAATATTGAACACCGGGGAGCTGTTTTTT
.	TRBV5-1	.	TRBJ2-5	CASSLMGSQETQYF	TGCGCCAGCAGCTTGATGGGCAGCCAAGAGACCCAGTACTTC
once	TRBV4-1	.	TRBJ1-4	CASSQKGFGEKLFF	TGCGCCAGCAGCCAAAAGGGCTTTGGGGAAAAACTGTTTTTT
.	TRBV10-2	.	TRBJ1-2	CASSEWSTPLNYGYTF	TGCGCCAGCAGTGAGTGGTCAACCCCGCTTAACTATGGCTACACCTTC
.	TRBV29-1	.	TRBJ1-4	CSVPSGPPEKLFF	TGCAGCGTCCCGTCGGGGCCTCCCGAAAAACTGTTTTTT
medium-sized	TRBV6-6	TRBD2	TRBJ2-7	CASSYSRGREYEQYF	TGTGCCAGCAGTTACTCTCGAGGGAGGGAGTACGAGCAGTACTTC
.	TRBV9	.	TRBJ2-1	CASSVDLVAGNEQFF	TGTGCCAGCAGCGTAGACCTGGTGGCGGGAAATGAGCAGTTCTTC
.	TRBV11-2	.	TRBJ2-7	CASSLAAVYEQYF	TGTGCCAGCAGCTTAGCAGCGGTCTACGAGCAGTACTTC
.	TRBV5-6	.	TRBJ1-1	CASSLAGRVRYTEAFF	TGTGCCAGCAGCTTGGCCGGCAGGGTAAGATACACTGAAGCTTTCTTT
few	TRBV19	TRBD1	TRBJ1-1	CASSISPLRTGGATEAFF	TGTGCCAGTAGTATTAGCCCCCTGCGGACAGGGGGTGCCACTGAAGCTTTCTTT
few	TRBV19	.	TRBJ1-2	CATKQQNYGYTF	TGTGCCACCAAGCAGCAGAACTATGGCTACACCTTC
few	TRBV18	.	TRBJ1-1	CASSPPAGATEAFF	TGTGCCAGCTCACCACCGGCAGGGGCGACTGAAGCTTTCTTT
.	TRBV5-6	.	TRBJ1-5	CASSYLQGNNQPQHF	TGTGCCAGCAGTTACTTACAGGGAAACAATCAGCCCCAGCATTTT
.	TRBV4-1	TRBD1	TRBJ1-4	CASSQENRGLRNEKLFF	TGCGCCAGCAGCCAGGAAAACAGGGGGCTGCGTAATGAAAAACTGTTTTTT
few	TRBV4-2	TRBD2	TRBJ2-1	CASSVRLAGVNEQFF	TGTGCCAGCAGCGTTAGACTAGCGGGGGTCAATGAGCAGTTCTTC
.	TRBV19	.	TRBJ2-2	CASSTGSGGELFF	TGTGCCAGTAGTACGGGGAGTGGCGGGGAGCTGTTTTTT
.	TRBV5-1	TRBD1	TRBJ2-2	CASRERTGLTGELFF	TGCGCCAGCAGGGAACGGACAGGGTTGACCGGGGAGCTGTTTTTT
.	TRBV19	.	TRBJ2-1	CASTEQRSNEQFF	TGTGCCAGTACCGAACAGAGGTCCAATGAGCAGTTCTTC
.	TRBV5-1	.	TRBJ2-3	CASSLFGSASTDTQYF	TGCGCCAGCAGCTTGTTCGGGAGTGCTAGCACAGATACGCAGTATTTT
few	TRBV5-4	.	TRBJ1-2	CASSLRGGPDGYTF	TGTGCCAGCAGCTTGCGCGGAGGCCCTGATGGCTACACCTTC
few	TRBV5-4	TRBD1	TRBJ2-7	CASSPGTGSDEQYF	TGTGCCAGCAGCCCAGGGACAGGGTCCGACGAGCAGTACTTC
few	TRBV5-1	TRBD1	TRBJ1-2	CASSLTGERDYGYTF	TGCGCCAGCAGCTTAACAGGGGAGAGGGATTATGGCTACACCTTC
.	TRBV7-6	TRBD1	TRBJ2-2	CASRYTPGQGNTGELFF	TGTGCCAGCAGATATACCCCGGGACAGGGTAACACCGGGGAGCTGTTTTTT
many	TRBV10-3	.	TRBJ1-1	CAISDLERLNTEAFF	TGTGCCATCAGTGATTTGGAACGACTGAACACTGAAGCTTTCTTT
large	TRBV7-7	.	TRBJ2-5	CASSPGGQKETQYF	TGTGCCAGCAGCCCGGGGGGACAGAAAGAGACCCAGTACTTC
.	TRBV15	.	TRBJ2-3	CATTSSNRGEDTQYF	TGTGCCACCACTTCCAGTAACCGGGGCGAGGATACGCAGTATTTT
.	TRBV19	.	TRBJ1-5	CASSIAGLGNQPQHF	TGTGCCAGTAGTATAGCAGGGTTAGGCAATCAGCCCCAGCATTTT
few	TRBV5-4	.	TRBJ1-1	CASSFSWIQEAFF	TGTGCCAGCAGCTTCTCGTGGATACAGGAAGCTTTCTTT
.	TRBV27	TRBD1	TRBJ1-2	CASSLGQAPLYGYTF	TGTGCCAGCAGTCTTGGACAGGCCCCGTTGTATGGCTACACCTTC
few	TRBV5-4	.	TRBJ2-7	CASLGITGYEQYF	TGTGCCAGCCTCGGGATCACGGGTTACGAGCAGTACTTC
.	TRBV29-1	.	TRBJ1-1	CSSADSSITEAFF	TGCAGCTCGGCCGACAGTTCGATTACTGAAGCTTTCTTT
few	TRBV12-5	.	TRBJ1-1	CASGLTGTEAFF	TGTGCTAGTGGTTTGACAGGCACTGAAGCTTTCTTT
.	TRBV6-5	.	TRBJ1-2	CASSYQGWGGYTF	TGTGCCAGCAGTTACCAGGGGTGGGGTGGCTACACCTTC
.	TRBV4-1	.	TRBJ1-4	CASSQSRREGEKLFF	TGCGCCAGCAGCCAAAGTAGAAGGGAGGGGGAAAAACTGTTTTTT
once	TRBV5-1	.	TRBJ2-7	CASSWEQGYEQYF	TGCGCCAGCAGCTGGGAACAGGGCTACGAGCAGTACTTC